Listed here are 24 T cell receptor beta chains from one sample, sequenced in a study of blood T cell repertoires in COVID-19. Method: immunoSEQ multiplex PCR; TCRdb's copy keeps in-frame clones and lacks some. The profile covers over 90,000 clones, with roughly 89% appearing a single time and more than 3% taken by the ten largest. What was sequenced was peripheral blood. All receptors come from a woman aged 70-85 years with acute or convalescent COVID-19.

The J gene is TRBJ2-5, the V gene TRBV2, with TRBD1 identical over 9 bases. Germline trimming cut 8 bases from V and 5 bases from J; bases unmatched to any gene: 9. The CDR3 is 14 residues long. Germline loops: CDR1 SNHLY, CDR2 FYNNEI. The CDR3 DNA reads TGTGCCAGCGGGGGACAGGGTGTAGGGGAGACCCAGTACTTC. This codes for CASGGQGVGETQYF.

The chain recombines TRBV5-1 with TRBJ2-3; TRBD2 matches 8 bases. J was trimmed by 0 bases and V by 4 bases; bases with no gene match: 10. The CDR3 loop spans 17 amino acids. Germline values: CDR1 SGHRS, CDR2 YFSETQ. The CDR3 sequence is CASSPRVGGGSTDTQYF. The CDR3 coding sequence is TGCGCCAGCAGCCCTCGGGTGGGCGGGGGGAGCACAGATACGCAGTATTTT.

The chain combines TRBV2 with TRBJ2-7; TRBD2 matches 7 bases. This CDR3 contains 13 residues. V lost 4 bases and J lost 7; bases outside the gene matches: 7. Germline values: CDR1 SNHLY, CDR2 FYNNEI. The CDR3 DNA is TGTGCCAGCAGTGGTGGGGGGGGTGCAGAGCAGTACGTC. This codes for CASSGGGGAEQYV.

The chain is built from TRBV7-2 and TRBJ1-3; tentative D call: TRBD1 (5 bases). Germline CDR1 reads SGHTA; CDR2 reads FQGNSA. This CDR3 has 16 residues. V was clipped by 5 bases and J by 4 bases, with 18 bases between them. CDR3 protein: CASSTSRVPWGNTIYF. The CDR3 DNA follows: TGTGCCAGCAGCACAAGCAGGGTGCCCTGGGGAAACACCATATATTTT.

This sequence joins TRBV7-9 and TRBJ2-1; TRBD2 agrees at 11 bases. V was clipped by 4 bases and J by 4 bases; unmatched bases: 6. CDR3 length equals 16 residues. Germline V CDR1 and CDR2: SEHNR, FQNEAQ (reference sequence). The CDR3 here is CASSSYGTSGYNEQFF. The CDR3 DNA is TGTGCCAGCAGCTCGTACGGGACTAGCGGTTACAATGAGCAGTTCTTC. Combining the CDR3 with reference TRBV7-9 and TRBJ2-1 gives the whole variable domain DTGVSQNPRHKITKRGQNVTFRCDPISEHNRLYWYRQTLGQGPEFLTYFQNEAQLEKSRLLSDRFSAERPKGSFSTLEIQRTEQGDSAMYLCASSSYGTSGYNEQFFGPGTRLTVL.

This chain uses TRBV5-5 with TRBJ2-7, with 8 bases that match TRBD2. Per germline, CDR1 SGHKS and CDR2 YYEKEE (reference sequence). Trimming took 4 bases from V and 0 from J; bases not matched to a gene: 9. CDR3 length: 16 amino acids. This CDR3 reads CASSHGEAGDSYEQYV. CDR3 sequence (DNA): TGTGCCAGCAGCCACGGGGAAGCGGGGGACTCCTACGAGCAGTACGTC.

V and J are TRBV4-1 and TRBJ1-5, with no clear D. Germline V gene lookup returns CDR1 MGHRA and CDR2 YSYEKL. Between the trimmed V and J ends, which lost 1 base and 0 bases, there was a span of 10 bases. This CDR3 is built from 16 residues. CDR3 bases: TGCGCCAGCAGCCAAGTCGGAGCTTATAGCAATCAGCCCCAGCATTTT. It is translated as CASSQVGAYSNQPQHF.

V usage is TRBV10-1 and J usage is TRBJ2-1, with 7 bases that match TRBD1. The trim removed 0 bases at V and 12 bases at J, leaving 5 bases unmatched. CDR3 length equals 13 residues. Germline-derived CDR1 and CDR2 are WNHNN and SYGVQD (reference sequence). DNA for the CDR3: TGCGCCAGCAGTGAGTCAAAAGGGGGCCTGCAGTTCTTC. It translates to CASSESKGGLQFF.

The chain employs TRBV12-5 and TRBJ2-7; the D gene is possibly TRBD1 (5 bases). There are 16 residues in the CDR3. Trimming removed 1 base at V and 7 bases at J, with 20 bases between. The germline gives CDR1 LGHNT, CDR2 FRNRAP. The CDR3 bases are TGTGCTAGTGGTTTGGGCCATGGCAGGGCTACTACGGAGCAGTACTTC. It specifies CASGLGHGRATTEQYF.

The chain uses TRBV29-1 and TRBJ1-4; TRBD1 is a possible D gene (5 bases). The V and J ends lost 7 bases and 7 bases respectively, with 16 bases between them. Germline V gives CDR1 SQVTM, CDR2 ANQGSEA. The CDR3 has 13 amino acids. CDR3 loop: CSGRDAGSEKLFF. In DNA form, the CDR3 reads TGCAGCGGACGGGACGCGGGGAGTGAAAAACTGTTTTTT.

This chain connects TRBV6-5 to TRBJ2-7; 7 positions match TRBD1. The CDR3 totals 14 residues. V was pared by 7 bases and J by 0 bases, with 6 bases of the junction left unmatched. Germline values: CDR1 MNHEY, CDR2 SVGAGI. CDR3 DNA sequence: TGTGCCAGCACCAGGGGGTTGGGCTCCTACGAGCAGTACGTC. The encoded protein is CASTRGLGSYEQYV.

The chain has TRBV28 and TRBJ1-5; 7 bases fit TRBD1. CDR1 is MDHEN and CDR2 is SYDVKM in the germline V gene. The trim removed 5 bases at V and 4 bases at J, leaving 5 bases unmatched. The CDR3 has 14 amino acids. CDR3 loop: CASSPDRVNQPQHF. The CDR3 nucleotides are TGTGCCAGCAGTCCTGACAGGGTTAATCAGCCCCAGCATTTT.

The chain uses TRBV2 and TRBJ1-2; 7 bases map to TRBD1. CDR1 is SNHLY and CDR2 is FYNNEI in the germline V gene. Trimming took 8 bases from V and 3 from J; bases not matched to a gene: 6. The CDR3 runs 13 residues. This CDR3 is CASEGGLHYGYTF. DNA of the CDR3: TGTGCCAGCGAAGGGGGCTTGCACTATGGCTACACCTTC.

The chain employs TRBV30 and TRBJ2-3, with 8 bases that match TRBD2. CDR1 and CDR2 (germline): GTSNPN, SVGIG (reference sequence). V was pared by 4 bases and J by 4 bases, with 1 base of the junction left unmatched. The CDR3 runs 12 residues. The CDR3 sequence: CAWKRESDTQYF. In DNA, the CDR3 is TGTGCCTGGAAGCGGGAGTCAGATACGCAGTATTTT.

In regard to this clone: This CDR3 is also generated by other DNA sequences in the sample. The CDR3 sequence: CASSPSGNTEAFF. The CDR3 DNA sequence: TGTGCCAGCTCACCCTCAGGGAACACTGAAGCTTTCTTT. This chain uses TRBV18 with TRBJ1-1; D is unclear. Germline V gene lookup returns CDR1 KGHSH and CDR2 LQKENI. This CDR3 has 13 amino acids. The V end was cut by 3 bases, the J end by 1 base, with 6 bases between.

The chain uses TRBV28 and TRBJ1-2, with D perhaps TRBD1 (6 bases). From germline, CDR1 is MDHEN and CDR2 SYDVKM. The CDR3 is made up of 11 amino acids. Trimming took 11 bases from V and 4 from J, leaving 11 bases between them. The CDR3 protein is CALQGFYGYTF. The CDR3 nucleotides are TGTGCCCTTCAGGGGTTCTATGGCTACACCTTC.

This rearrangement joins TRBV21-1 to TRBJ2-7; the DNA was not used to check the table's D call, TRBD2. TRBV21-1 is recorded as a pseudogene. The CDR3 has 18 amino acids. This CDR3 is CASSKWATRRGVLNEQYF. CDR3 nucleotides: TGTGCCAGCAGCAAATGGGCTACCCGGAGGGGTGTCCTTAACGAGCAGTACTTC.

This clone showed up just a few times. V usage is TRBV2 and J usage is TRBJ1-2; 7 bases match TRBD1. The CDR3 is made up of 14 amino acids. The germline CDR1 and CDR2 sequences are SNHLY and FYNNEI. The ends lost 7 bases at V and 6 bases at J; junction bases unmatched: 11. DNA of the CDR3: TGTGCCAGCAACCAGGGACAGCCTGCCGATGGCTACACCTTC. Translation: CASNQGQPADGYTF.

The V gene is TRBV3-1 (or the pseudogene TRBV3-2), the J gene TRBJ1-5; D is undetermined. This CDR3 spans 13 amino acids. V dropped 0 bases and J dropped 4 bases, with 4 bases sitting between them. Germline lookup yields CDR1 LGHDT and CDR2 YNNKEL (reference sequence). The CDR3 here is CASSQDPNQPQHF. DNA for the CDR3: TGTGCCAGCAGCCAAGACCCAAATCAGCCCCAGCATTTT.

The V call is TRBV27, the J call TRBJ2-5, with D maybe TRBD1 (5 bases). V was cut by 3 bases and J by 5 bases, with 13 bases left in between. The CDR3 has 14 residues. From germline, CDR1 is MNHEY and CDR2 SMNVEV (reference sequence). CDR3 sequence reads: CASSLVRAPETQYF. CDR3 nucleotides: TGTGCCAGCAGTTTGGTCAGGGCGCCGGAGACCCAGTACTTC.

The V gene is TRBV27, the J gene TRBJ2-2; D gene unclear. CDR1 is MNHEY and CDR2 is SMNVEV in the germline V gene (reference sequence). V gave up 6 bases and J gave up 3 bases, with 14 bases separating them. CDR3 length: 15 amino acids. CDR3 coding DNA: TGTGCCAGCAGCCAGAACCTGGCCTACACCGGGGAGCTGTTTTTT. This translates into CASSQNLAYTGELFF.

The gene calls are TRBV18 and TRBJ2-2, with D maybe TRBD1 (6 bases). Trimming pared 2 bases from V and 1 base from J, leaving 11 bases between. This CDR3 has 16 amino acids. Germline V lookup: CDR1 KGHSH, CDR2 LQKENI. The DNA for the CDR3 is TGTGCCAGCTCACCAGTGAGGACAGTGAACACCGGGGAGCTGTTTTTT. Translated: CASSPVRTVNTGELFF.

The CDR3 loop reads CAWERDEKLFF. The CDR3 DNA is TGTGCCTGGGAGAGAGATGAAAAACTGTTTTTT. This rearrangement joins TRBV30 to TRBJ1-4; unclear D gene. CDR1 and CDR2 from the germline V gene are GTSNPN and SVGIG (reference sequence). Trimming took 5 bases from V and 6 from J, leaving 7 bases between them. This CDR3 has 11 amino acids.

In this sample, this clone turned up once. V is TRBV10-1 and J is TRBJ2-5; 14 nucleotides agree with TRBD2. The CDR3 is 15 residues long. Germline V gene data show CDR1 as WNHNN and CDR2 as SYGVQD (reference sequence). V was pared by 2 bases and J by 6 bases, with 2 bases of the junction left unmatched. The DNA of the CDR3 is TGCGCCAGCAGTGAGGGGACTAGCGGGGGAAAGACCCAGTACTTC. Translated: CASSEGTSGGKTQYF.